One sample yielded the 15 T cell receptor beta chains listed below, sequenced in a study of molecular identifiers for immune sequencing clone quantification. TCRdb re-analysed the PCR reads in MiXCR, keeping a single row per CDR3 protein. The table has some 70,000 distinct CDR3 sequences, over 15% seen once; the top ten hold roughly 1.5%. Input material: naive CD8+ T cells from blood, with Jurkat cell RNA spiked in. Subset given: FACS-sorted CD8+CD4-CCR7+CD45RA+ naive T cells. All receptors derive from a human donor in good health. Some libraries in this study had Jurkat cell RNA spiked in.

This chain joins TRBV24-1 and TRBJ1-2; no reliable D call. The CDR3 runs 14 residues. V shed 11 bases and J shed 4 bases, with 19 bases lying between them. Germline CDR1 reads KGHDR; CDR2 reads SFDVKD. CDR3 amino acids: CAIAPNENSYGYTF. Written as DNA, the CDR3 is TGTGCCATAGCCCCGAACGAAAACTCCTATGGCTACACCTTC.

The gene calls are TRBV9 and TRBJ2-5; D is possibly TRBD1 (6 bases). This CDR3 has 15 residues. V lost 4 bases and J lost 3, with 16 bases in between. Germline values: CDR1 SGDLS, CDR2 YYNGEE. CDR3 nucleotides: TGTGCCAGCAGCCGTCGATTACAGGGAGAAGAGACCCAGTACTTC. Protein product: CASSRRLQGEETQYF.

This clonotype has at least ten counts. The V gene is TRBV6-5, the J gene TRBJ2-1; 7 bases fit TRBD2. V shed 2 bases, J shed 2 bases, and the junction held 9 bases outside the gene matches. Germline CDR1 reads MNHEY; CDR2 reads SVGAGI. CDR3 length: 17 residues. As DNA, the CDR3 is TGTGCCAGCAGTTACCCGACTCTAGCGGCTACCTACAATGAGCAGTTCTTC. It translates to CASSYPTLAATYNEQFF.

This clonotype was found many times. This rearrangement joins TRBV5-4 to TRBJ2-7; D possibly corresponds to TRBD1 (5 bases). Trimming cost V 10 bases and J 3 bases, with 14 bases left between them. Germline V gene data show CDR1 as SGHNT and CDR2 as YYREEE (reference sequence). The CDR3 spans 12 residues. The CDR3 DNA is TGTGCCTCTTCCGGACACGACTACGAGCAGTACTTC. This gives the protein CASSGHDYEQYF.

Comments on this clonotype: Given a much more abundant clone one base away, this may be a read error. V usage is TRBV4-3 and J usage is TRBJ2-7; weak D call: TRBD1 (5 bases). The germline gives CDR1 LGHNA, CDR2 YSLEER. The CDR3 length is 13 residues. Trimming removed 2 bases at V and 3 bases at J, with 8 bases between. This chain's CDR3 is CASSQWGNYEQYF. CDR3 DNA: TGCGCCAGCAGCCAATGGGGCAACTACGAGCAGTACTTC.

J is TRBJ2-2 and V is TRBV2; TRBD2 agrees at 8 bases. CDR1 is SNHLY and CDR2 is FYNNEI in the germline V gene. The V segment lost 2 bases and the J segment 2 bases; nucleotides outside the gene matches: 10. This CDR3 region has 18 residues. CDR3 in DNA: TGTGCCAGCAGTGAACTGAGCGGGGGACTCTACAACACCGGGGAGCTGTTTTTT. It yields the protein CASSELSGGLYNTGELFF.

Ten or more counts support this clonotype. The V and J genes are TRBV23-1 and TRBJ2-3; 9 bases fit TRBD2. TRBV23-1 is given ORF status, its function remaining uncertain. The CDR3 consists of 18 residues. J lost 1 base, V lost 4 bases, and 12 bases had no gene match. As DNA, the CDR3 is TGCGCCAGCAGTCTCAGGGTAGCGGGAGTATTCGGCACAGATACGCAGTATTTT. Residues: CASSLRVAGVFGTDTQYF.

This clonotype was detected many times. The chain carries TRBV14 and TRBJ1-2; 7 bases match TRBD1. V dropped 7 bases and J dropped 6; count of bases not matched to a gene: 5. Germline loops: CDR1 SGHDN, CDR2 FVKESK. The CDR3 spans 12 residues. The CDR3 protein is CASKTGADGYTF. CDR3 DNA sequence: TGTGCCAGCAAAACAGGGGCTGATGGCTACACCTTC.

Regarding this clonotype: A read error may be the cause here, since a much bigger clone is one base away. The chain recombines TRBV6-2 or TRBV6-3 with TRBJ2-7; D call uncertain. Germline V gene sequence: CDR1 MNHEY, CDR2 SVGEGT. The length of the CDR3 is 13 residues. The CDR3 bases are TGTGCCAGCAGTTACCGGCTAGTTTACGGGCAGTACTTC. This translates into CASSYRLVYGQYF.

This clonotype was recorded a few times. The chain couples TRBV12-3 or TRBV12-4 to TRBJ2-1; TRBD2 agrees at 10 bases. V shed 6 bases and J 7 bases; nucleotides not matched to a gene: 9. This CDR3 has 15 amino acids. CDR3 sequence reads: CASSLLAGVGNEQFF. The CDR3 DNA follows: TGTGCCAGCAGCCTTCTAGCGGGAGTCGGGAATGAGCAGTTCTTC.

Only one count was recorded for this clonotype. This chain links TRBV27 with TRBJ2-3, with 8 bases lining up with TRBD1. V lost 11 bases, J lost 0 bases, and 10 bases stayed unmatched. The CDR3 consists of 15 residues. Germline V gene data show CDR1 as MNHEY and CDR2 as SMNVEV (reference sequence). In DNA form, the CDR3 reads TGTGCCTGCCGACCCTGGACAGGGAGCACAGATACGCAGTATTTT. It translates to CACRPWTGSTDTQYF.

This clonotype occurred many times. V gene TRBV11-2 combines with J gene TRBJ2-7, with a tentative D call TRBD1 (6 bases). Looked up from germline, CDR1 is SGHAT and CDR2 is FQNNGV. The germline V and J ends were trimmed by 2 bases and 4 bases, with 12 bases remaining between them. CDR3 length: 14 amino acids. CDR3 in DNA: TGTGCCAGCAGCTTACTCCAGGGGAAGTACGAGCAGTACTTC. This gives the protein CASSLLQGKYEQYF.

This clonotype was detected many times. This chain links TRBV14 with TRBJ1-4; 11 bases line up with TRBD1. Germline CDR1 reads SGHDN; CDR2 reads FVKESK. V was clipped by 0 bases and J by 7 bases; unmatched bases: 7. The CDR3 spans 17 residues. The CDR3 DNA follows: TGTGCCAGCAGCCAAGATCGAGGACAGGGGGCGAGTGAAAAACTGTTTTTT. Translated, it gives CASSQDRGQGASEKLFF.

This clonotype was detected only a few times. The chain recombines TRBV6-1 with TRBJ2-2; D is ambiguous. Trimming cost V 6 bases and J 7 bases, with 21 bases left between them. The CDR3 runs to 16 residues. The germline gives CDR1 MNHNS, CDR2 SASEGT. The CDR3 sequence is CASRRDTDPTDGELFF. For the CDR3, the DNA is TGTGCCAGCAGGCGTGATACGGACCCGACCGACGGGGAGCTGTTTTTT.

About this clonotype: A much larger clone lies a single base off, so this may be a read error. The chain joins TRBV12-3 or TRBV12-4 to TRBJ2-3; the match to TRBD2 covers 11 bases. The CDR3 length is 15 residues. The CDR3 region has the DNA TGTGTCAGCAGATATACTAGCGGGAGTGCAGATACGCAGTATTTT. Amino acid sequence: CVSRYTSGSADTQYF.